A single sample gave rise to the 17 T cell receptor beta chains below, sequenced in a study of T cells in Graves' hyperthyroidism and ophthalmopathy. Using RNA transcripts as the source, TCR beta CDR3 regions were amplified. The HTBI primer set drove a first-round RT-PCR of the TCR CDR3. MiXCR, run by TCRdb on the multiplex PCR reads, gives a single entry per CDR3 protein. Here the sample spans around 350,000 distinct CDR3 sequences, about 20% being singletons. The sequencing sample was made of blood. The receptors come from a woman between 18 and 30 years old with Graves' hyperthyroidism.

At least ten counts were recorded for this clonotype. The V gene is TRBV11-2, the J gene TRBJ2-7, with TRBD1 matching over 8 bases. In germline, CDR1 is SGHAT, CDR2 FQNNGV. Unmatched junction bases numbered 3, after V lost 2 bases and J lost 6 bases. This CDR3 contains 13 residues. This CDR3 is CASSLSQGAEQYF. The CDR3 DNA reads TGTGCCAGCAGCTTAAGTCAGGGGGCCGAGCAGTACTTC.

This clonotype was observed at least ten times. The rearrangement uses TRBV20-1 and TRBJ2-2; D perhaps matches TRBD2 (5 bases). The V gene lost 5 bases and the J gene lost 0 bases, with 10 bases spanning the gap. CDR3 size: 14 residues. Germline V gene data show CDR1 as DFQATT and CDR2 as SNEGSKA (reference sequence). CDR3 sequence: CSASGLTNTGELFF. DNA for the CDR3: TGCAGTGCTTCTGGACTTACGAACACCGGGGAGCTGTTTTTT.

The V and J genes are TRBV5-1 and TRBJ1-6; tentative D call: TRBD1 (6 bases). Trimming stripped 7 bases from V and 0 bases from J, with 11 bases between. CDR3 length: 15 residues. Germline V CDR1 and CDR2: SGHRS, YFSETQ. The CDR3, as DNA: TGCGCCAGCGGGTTACAGGGCTCCTATAATTCACCCCTCCACTTT. It translates to CASGLQGSYNSPLHF.

The CDR3 region has the DNA TGTGCCAGTAGTATCCCCCCGGGGTGGGGCGGGGAGCTGTTTTTT. Translation gives CASSIPPGWGGELFF. The chain employs TRBV19 and TRBJ2-2, with D tentatively TRBD2 (5 bases). Germline values: CDR1 LNHDA, CDR2 SQIVND (reference sequence). This CDR3 spans 15 amino acids. Trimming pared 3 bases from V and 7 bases from J, leaving 15 bases between.

This clonotype was detected a few times. CDR3 DNA: TGTGCCAGCAGCCAAGGAGCGCAACGCTCTGGAAACACCATATATTTT. Translating gives CASSQGAQRSGNTIYF. The chain couples TRBV3-1 to TRBJ1-3; D not resolved. The V and J ends lost 1 base and 0 bases respectively, with 10 bases between them. The length of the CDR3 is 16 residues. Per the germline V gene, CDR1 is LGHDT and CDR2 is YNNKEL (reference sequence). Together with reference TRBV3-1 and TRBJ1-3, the CDR3 gives the full variable domain: DTAVSQTPKYLVTQMGNDKSIKCEQNLGHDTMYWYKQDSKKFLKIMFSYNNKELIINETVPNRFSPKSPDKAHLNLHINSLELGDSAVYFCASSQGAQRSGNTIYFGEGSWLTVV.

This clonotype has a count of ten or more. Here the CDR3 reads CASSLADRGSGEQYF. DNA for the CDR3: TGTGCCAGCAGCCTAGCGGACAGGGGGTCGGGCGAGCAGTACTTC. The chain is built from TRBV14 and TRBJ2-7; 10 bases are shared with TRBD1. The CDR3 covers 15 residues. The J segment lost 6 bases and the V segment lost 4 bases, leaving 9 bases of the junction unmatched. Germline V gene lookup returns CDR1 SGHDN and CDR2 FVKESK. Filled out from reference TRBV14 and TRBJ2-7, the complete variable domain reads EAGVTQFPSHSVIEKGQTVTLRCDPISGHDNLYWYRRVMGKEIKFLLHFVKESKQDESGMPNNRFLAERTGGTYSTLKVQPAELEDSGVYFCASSLADRGSGEQYFGPGTRLTVT.

This rearrangement joins TRBV6-5 to TRBJ1-1; 8 bases are shared with TRBD1. Trimming removed 4 bases from V and 3 bases from J; junction bases left unmatched: 4. CDR1 and CDR2 (germline): MNHEY, SVGAGI. This CDR3 comprises 14 residues. The CDR3 region is CASSFPGGYTEAFF. The CDR3 nucleotides read TGTGCCAGCAGTTTTCCAGGGGGCTACACTGAAGCTTTCTTT.

In its sample, this clonotype was seen many times. The J gene is TRBJ1-2, the V gene TRBV7-8; perhaps TRBD1 as D (5 bases). CDR1 and CDR2 from the germline V gene are SGHVS and FQNEAQ. This CDR3 has 14 residues. Trimming cost V 0 bases and J 7 bases, with 12 bases left between them. The CDR3 nucleotides read TGTGCCAGCAGCTTAGCGGACATTTCCGGTGGCTACACCTTC. The encoded protein is CASSLADISGGYTF.

This clonotype occurred many times. V is TRBV12-3 or TRBV12-4 and J is TRBJ1-3; a weak D match, TRBD1 (6 bases). The ends were cut back, 2 bases at V and 1 base at J, with 6 bases in the middle. This CDR3 is 14 amino acids long. Written as DNA, the CDR3 is TGTGCCAGCAGTTTAACAGGGTCTGGAAACACCATATATTTT. This sequence encodes CASSLTGSGNTIYF.

This clonotype was recorded many times. This chain links TRBV2 with TRBJ2-4; TRBD2 agrees at 9 bases. From germline, CDR1 is SNHLY and CDR2 FYNNEI. V lost 7 bases, J lost 9 bases, and 4 bases stayed unmatched. The CDR3 is made up of 12 amino acids. CDR3: CASNSGGSIQYF. The CDR3 DNA reads TGTGCCAGCAACAGCGGGGGGAGCATTCAGTACTTC. The whole variable domain, filled in from reference TRBV2 and TRBJ2-4, reads EPEVTQTPSHQVTQMGQEVILRCVPISNHLYFYWYRQILGQKVEFLVSFYNNEISEKSEIFDDQFSVERPDGSNFTLKIRSTKLEDSAMYFCASNSGGSIQYFGAGTRLSVL.

This clonotype was recorded at least ten times. The rearrangement joins TRBV7-6 to TRBJ2-7; 7 nucleotides match TRBD1. The J segment lost 0 bases and the V segment lost 5 bases, leaving 4 bases of the junction unmatched. CDR3 length: 14 residues. Germline CDR1 is SGHVS and CDR2 is FNYEAQ. CDR3 region: CASSPWTGSYEQYF. The CDR3 nucleotides are TGTGCCAGCAGCCCCTGGACAGGCTCCTACGAGCAGTACTTC.

This clonotype was seen at least ten times. The chain uses TRBV3-1 and TRBJ2-7, with TRBD1 as a possible D gene (6 bases). The V gene's germline CDR1 is LGHDT and CDR2 YNNKEL (reference sequence). Trimming pared 7 bases from V and 3 bases from J, leaving 16 bases between. This CDR3 has 14 amino acids. The CDR3 reads CASKQSGQNYEQYF. Written as DNA, the CDR3 is TGTGCCAGCAAACAATCCGGACAGAACTACGAGCAGTACTTC.

This clonotype was seen many times. The chain carries TRBV6-5 and TRBJ1-5; a possible D gene is TRBD1 (6 bases). The CDR3 runs to 14 residues. Germline V gene data show CDR1 as MNHEY and CDR2 as SVGAGI. V was clipped by 2 bases and J by 7 bases, with 12 bases between them. CDR3 sequence: CASSYRGRGQPQHF. The CDR3 region has the DNA TGTGCCAGCAGTTACAGGGGCAGGGGACAGCCCCAGCATTTT.

In its sample, this clonotype ranks as medium-sized. The chain recombines TRBV15 with TRBJ2-6; a weak D match, TRBD1 (6 bases). Trimming removed 5 bases from V and 0 bases from J, with 11 bases in between. This CDR3 has 16 residues. Germline V lookup: CDR1 LNHNV, CDR2 YYDKDF (reference sequence). The CDR3 spells CATSRTVYSGANVLTF. In DNA, the CDR3 is TGTGCCACCAGCCGGACAGTCTACTCTGGGGCCAACGTCCTGACTTTC.

This clonotype was seen more than once but under ten times. The chain has TRBV18 and TRBJ2-7; 10 nucleotides align to TRBD1. Germline assignment: CDR1 KGHSH and CDR2 LQKENI. The CDR3 has 14 amino acids. V trimming: 7 bases; J trimming: 7 bases; junction bases outside the gene matches: 10. The DNA for the CDR3 is TGTGCCAGCTTCAGAGGGACAGGGGTCGGGGAGCAGTACTTC. Translation gives CASFRGTGVGEQYF.

This clonotype was counted ten times or more. The V and J genes are TRBV11-2 and TRBJ2-5, with TRBD1 matching 12 bases. The CDR3 has 15 amino acids. CDR1 SGHAT and CDR2 FQNNGV come from the germline V gene. V lost 2 bases to trimming and J lost 6 bases; unmatched junction nucleotides: 4. CDR3 in DNA: TGTGCCAGCAGCTTATTGGGACAGGGGGCGAAGACCCAGTACTTC. It translates to CASSLLGQGAKTQYF. The variable domain in full, with the rest retrieved from reference TRBV11-2 and TRBJ2-5, is EAGVAQSPRYKIIEKRQSVAFWCNPISGHATLYWYQQILGQGPKLLIQFQNNGVVDDSQLPKDRFSAERLKGVDSTLKIQPAKLEDSAVYLCASSLLGQGAKTQYFGPGTRLLVL.

In this sample, this clonotype turned up many times. The V gene is TRBV11-2, the J gene TRBJ2-5, with D unclear. CDR1 and CDR2 from the germline V gene are SGHAT and FQNNGV. V was trimmed by 2 bases and J by 4 bases, leaving 5 bases between them. This CDR3 comprises 12 residues. The CDR3 bases are TGTGCCAGCAGCTTACTAGGAGAGACCCAGTACTTC. Translation gives CASSLLGETQYF.